This entry is about one TCR beta chain. Noted treatment: randomized to nivolumab then ipilimumab (arm A) or the reverse (arm B). No patient had prior DNA-damaging chemotherapy. Live CD3+CD8+ CD19− CD56− cells were sorted from PBMCs. The protocol was immunoSEQ multiplex PCR, while the TCRdb copy is restricted to in-frame clones and leaves out a portion. The top ten hold about 51% of the sample, which has about 20,000 clones, roughly four fifths seen once. V shed 5 bases and J 0 bases; nucleotides not matched to a gene: 2. Germline CDR1 is SNHLY and CDR2 is FYNNEI. CDR3 length: 16 residues. This entry belongs to a study of sequential checkpoint blockade in melanoma.

This clonotype originated in a human donor with melanoma. The specimen was CD8+ T cells sorted from blood (inferred from file names), collected from a patient given nivolumab and ipilimumab in sequence. This chain links TRBV2 with TRBJ2-2; 11 nucleotides line up with TRBD2. The CDR3 nucleotides are TGTGCCAGCAGTTTGGGACTAGCGGCGAACACCGGGGAGCTGTTTTTT. Amino acids: CASSLGLAANTGELFF.